Sequencing of this TCR beta chain was carried out in a study of post-analysis software for immune sequencing data. Whole-study results and caveats: F measure showed strong co-clustering of same-batch samples. A few TRBV segments appeared more often in patients than in controls, and TRBV5-6, TRBV5-1 and TRBV20-1 were among these.

Trimming took off 7 bases at V and 11 bases at J, with 23 bases between the two ends. The CDR3 runs 14 residues. Researchers reported that TCR beta cDNA libraries carried unique molecular identifiers. MiXCR was run by TCRdb on the PCR reads, yielding one entry per CDR3 protein. The sample yields hundreds of thousands of distinct CDR3 sequences, approximately 60% seen once. This clonotype was counted only a few times. What it binds is unknown. The sequence was obtained from a girl aged 2-10 years with multiple sclerosis. The sequenced sample was blood. J is TRBJ1-1 and V is TRBV12-3 or TRBV12-4; D unclear. CDR3: CASIPLRENQLAFF. DNA of the CDR3: TGTGCCAGCATCCCCCTGCGGGAGAATCAGTTGGCTTTCTTT.